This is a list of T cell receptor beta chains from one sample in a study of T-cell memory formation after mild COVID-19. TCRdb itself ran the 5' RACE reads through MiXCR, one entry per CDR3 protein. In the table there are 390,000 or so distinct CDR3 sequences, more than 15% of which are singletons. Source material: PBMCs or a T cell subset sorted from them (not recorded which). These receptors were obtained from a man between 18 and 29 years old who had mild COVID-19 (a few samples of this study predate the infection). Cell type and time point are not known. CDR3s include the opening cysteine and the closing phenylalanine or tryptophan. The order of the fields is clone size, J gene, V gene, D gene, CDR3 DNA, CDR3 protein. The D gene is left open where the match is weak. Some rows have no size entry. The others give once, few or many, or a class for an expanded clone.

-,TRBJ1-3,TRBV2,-,TGTGCCAGCAGTGAAGCAAGGGGCTCAGGAAACACCATATATTTT,CASSEARGSGNTIYF
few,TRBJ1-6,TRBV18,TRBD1,TGTGCCAGCTCACGGAGACAGGGGGAGAATTCACCCCTCCACTTT,CASSRRQGENSPLHF
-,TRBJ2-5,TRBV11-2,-,TGTGCCAGCAGCTTACAGTCCCGTGGGATTGAGACCCAGTACTTC,CASSLQSRGIETQYF
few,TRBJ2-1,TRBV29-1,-,TGCTCCGGGGGAGATTACAATGAGCAGTTCTTC,CSGGDYNEQFF
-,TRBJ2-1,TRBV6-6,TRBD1,TGTGCCAGCATTCGGGACAGGAGTTACAATGAGCAGTTCTTC,CASIRDRSYNEQFF
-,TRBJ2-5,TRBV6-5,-,TGTGCCAGCAGCCTGGGGGTTGGAGTTGGAGAGACCCAGTACTTC,CASSLGVGVGETQYF
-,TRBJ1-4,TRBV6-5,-,TGTGCCAGCAGTTACTCCTCTTTCGGGGGGGCAGGAGAAAAACTGTTTTTT,CASSYSSFGGAGEKLFF
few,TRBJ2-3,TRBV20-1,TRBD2,TGCAGTGCAAGCTTAGCGGGGGGGACAGATACGCAGTATTTT,CSASLAGGTDTQYF
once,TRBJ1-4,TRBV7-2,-,TGTGCCAGCAGCTTAGAAGGCTGGGGTGAAAAAATGTTTTTT,CASSLEGWGEKMFF
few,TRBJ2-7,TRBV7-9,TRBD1,TGTGCCAGCAGCCCCAGGGACAGGGGAAGGGAGCAGTACTTC,CASSPRDRGREQYF
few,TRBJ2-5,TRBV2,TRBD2,TGTGCCAGCAATCGGTATAGCGGGGGCGAAGAGACCCAGTACTTC,CASNRYSGGEETQYF
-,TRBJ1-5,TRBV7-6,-,TGTGCCAGCAGCCCCTGGGACGGGCCCCAGCATTTT,CASSPWDGPQHF
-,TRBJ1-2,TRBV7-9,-,TGTGCCAGCACCCTTTCCGGGTCCTATGGCTACACCTTC,CASTLSGSYGYTF
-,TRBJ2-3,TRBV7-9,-,TGTGCCAGCACCGGAGGCCCTCTGGGAGATACGCAGTATTTT,CASTGGPLGDTQYF
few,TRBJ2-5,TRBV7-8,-,TGTGCCAGCAGCTTAAAGTGGACAGCGCAAGAGACCCAGTACTTC,CASSLKWTAQETQYF
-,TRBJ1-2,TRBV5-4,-,TGTGCCAGCAAGAGGGACGGAGATAACTATGGCTACACCTTC,CASKRDGDNYGYTF
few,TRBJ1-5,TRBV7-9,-,TGTGCCAGCAGTAGATGGAGGAATCAGCCCCAGCATTTT,CASSRWRNQPQHF
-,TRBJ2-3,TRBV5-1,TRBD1,TGCGCCAGCAGCTTGGGACAGGGGTCAGATACGCAGTATTTT,CASSLGQGSDTQYF
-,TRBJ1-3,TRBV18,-,TGTGCCAGCTCACCTGATGTGGCTGGAAACACCATATATTTT,CASSPDVAGNTIYF
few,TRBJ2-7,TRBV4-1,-,TGCGCCAGCAGCCAAGATAGCGTTCGTGACGAGCAGTACTTC,CASSQDSVRDEQYF
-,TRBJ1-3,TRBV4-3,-,TGCGCCAGCAGCCAAGATTCTAGGGGGTCCACTGAGTCGTTAAACACCATATATTTT,CASSQDSRGSTESLNTIYF
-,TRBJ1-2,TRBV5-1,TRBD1,TGCGCCAGCAGCATCCGGGACAGGGGGTATGGCTACACCTTC,CASSIRDRGYGYTF
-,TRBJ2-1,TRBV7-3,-,TGTGCCAGCAGCAACATAGGCTCCTACAATGAGCAGTTCTTC,CASSNIGSYNEQFF
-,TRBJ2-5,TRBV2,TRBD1,TGTGCCAGCAGGCTCGGGACAGCCCAAGAGACCCAGTACTTC,CASRLGTAQETQYF
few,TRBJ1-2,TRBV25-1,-,TGTGCCAGCAGTGAGGTCCTCCGGGGCTACACCTTC,CASSEVLRGYTF
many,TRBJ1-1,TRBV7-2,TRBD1,TGTGCCAGCAGCTTGACCCCCGGGACAGGATATGAAGCTTTCTTT,CASSLTPGTGYEAFF
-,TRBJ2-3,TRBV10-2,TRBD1,TGCGCCAGCAGAAAAAACAGGGGGCAAGGCACAGATACGCAGTATTTT,CASRKNRGQGTDTQYF
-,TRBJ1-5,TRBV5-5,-,TGTGCCAGCAGCTTGGACACTCCCGGGCAGCCCCAGCATTTT,CASSLDTPGQPQHF
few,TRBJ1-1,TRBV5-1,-,TGCGCCAGCAGCCCTGAAGTGAACACTGAAGCTTTCTTT,CASSPEVNTEAFF
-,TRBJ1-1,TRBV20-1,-,TGCAGTGCGAGATTACCCTTAGGTTACACCGACACTGAAGCTTTCTTT,CSARLPLGYTDTEAFF
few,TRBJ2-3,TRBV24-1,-,TGTGCCACCAGTGATAGGGGGTCTTTCACAGATACGCAGTATTTT,CATSDRGSFTDTQYF